The clone carrying this T cell receptor (beta chain) showed up just a few times. The data are from a study of T-cell memory formation after mild COVID-19. TCRdb analysed the 5' RACE reads with MiXCR anew, one entry per CDR3 protein. This repertoire shows a few hundred thousand distinct CDR3 sequences, about 24% found once; its top ten account for 8.5% to 10%. Germline V lookup: CDR1 MNHEY, CDR2 SVGAGI. V lost 5 bases to trimming and J lost 2 bases, with 11 bases between them. This CDR3 is built from 14 residues. Sequences were obtained from PBMCs or a T cell subset sorted from them (not recorded which). The chain uses TRBV6-5 and TRBJ2-3, with D perhaps matching TRBD1 or TRBD2 (5 bases each). The sequence was collected from an adult woman who had mild COVID-19 (a few samples of this study predate the infection). Cell type and time point are not known. CDR3 coding DNA: TGTGCCAGCAGTCTACTGGGGGACACAGATACGCAGTATTTT. Translation gives CASSLLGDTDTQYF.